These T cell receptor beta chains were read from a single sample in a study of shared T cell receptors in the human thymus. Measured with immunoSEQ multiplex PCR; TCRdb has only the in-frame clones, and not every one. The data show under 450,000 clones, 95% seen once. The sequenced material came from thymocytes. Receptors were obtained from a human donor. Each CDR3 is given without its conserved first and last residue.

V	J	length	CDR3
TRBV5-6	TRBJ2-7	13	ASSHQLAGFYEQY
TRBV2	TRBJ2-7	13	ASPRETSGVREQY
TRBV7-2	TRBJ2-1	8	ATRIGEQF
TRBV5-1	TRBJ2-3	11	ASSHNITDTQY
TRBV28	TRBJ2-7	12	ASSSGQGHGEQY
TRBV7-2	TRBJ2-5	12	ATESREAQETQY
TRBV19	TRBJ1-2	9	ATHRGHGYT
TRBV19	TRBJ2-3	10	ASTVGTDTQY
TRBV14	TRBJ2-7	13	ASSQSGGSSYEQY
TRBV29-1	TRBJ2-2	13	SVGRWRGNTGELF
TRBV4-2	TRBJ1-2	16	ASSQDRGGEGPDYGYT
TRBV7-9	TRBJ2-1	12	ASSSEQDYNEQF
TRBV6-4	TRBJ2-1	18	ASSPEPGQGAVSSYNEQF
TRBV6-1	TRBJ2-7	14	ASSERGQGGGYEQY
TRBV6-4	TRBJ2-1	16	ASSERGAGRATYNEQF
TRBV7-6	TRBJ2-3	13	ASSLDRAGADTQY
TRBV7-2	TRBJ2-3	13	ASSYPSGRADTQY
TRBV28	TRBJ2-3	13	ASRDPGRLGDTQY
TRBV28	TRBJ2-5	14	ASSPIAPGLKETQY
TRBV28	TRBJ2-5	17	ASSFSGSTMTWRQETQY
TRBV27	TRBJ2-2	12	ASRTGQPTGELF
TRBV6-6	TRBJ1-2	12	ASLSGGVLYGYT
TRBV5-5	TRBJ2-7	14	ASSPLLRASTYEQY
TRBV9	TRBJ2-7	9	ASSDRDYTY
TRBV7-6	TRBJ2-4	14	ASSLRLAGGQTIQY
TRBV5-1	TRBJ2-2	15	ASSLGLAGVLTGELF
TRBV28	TRBJ2-7	13	ASSFSRESSYEQY
TRBV28	TRBJ1-1	12	ASSTQLDRVGAF
TRBV29-1	TRBJ1-1	12	SVGPPPDSGATF
TRBV28	TRBJ1-3	19	ASSLFKGIHLILNSGNTIY
TRBV19	TRBJ1-4	14	ASSSLREGPNEKLF